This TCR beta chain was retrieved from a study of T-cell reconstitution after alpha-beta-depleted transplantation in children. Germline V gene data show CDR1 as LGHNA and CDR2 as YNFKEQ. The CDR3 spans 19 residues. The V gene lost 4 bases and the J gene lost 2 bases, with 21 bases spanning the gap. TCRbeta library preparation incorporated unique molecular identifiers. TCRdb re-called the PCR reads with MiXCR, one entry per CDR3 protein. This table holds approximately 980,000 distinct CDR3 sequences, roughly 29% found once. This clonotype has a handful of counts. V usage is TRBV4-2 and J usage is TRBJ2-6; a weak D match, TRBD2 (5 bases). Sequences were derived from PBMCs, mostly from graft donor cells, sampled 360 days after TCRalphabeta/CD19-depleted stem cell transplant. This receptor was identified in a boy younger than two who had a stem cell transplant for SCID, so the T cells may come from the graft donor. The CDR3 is CASSPGLGEHLAGANVLTF. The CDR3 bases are TGTGCCAGCAGCCCCGGACTGGGAGAGCACTTGGCTGGGGCCAACGTCCTGACTTTC.